A single TCR beta chain is shown here with its context. What it binds is unknown. This specimen comes from a study of shared clonotypes between healthy human individuals. As for the study in general: Those who served as donors were a couple of women and three men between the ages of 18 and 49.

Method: immunoSEQ multiplex PCR; TCRdb's copy keeps in-frame clones and lacks some. The profile shows 2 million or so clones, roughly 94% of them singletons. Whole-study results and caveats: Non-shared clonotypes had lower generation probabilities than those shared by all four donors.

The naive CD8 subset, CD45RO-negative cells positively selected for CCR7, excluded terminally differentiated effector memory CD45RA+ cells. CDR3 length: 14 residues. Germline CDR1 and CDR2: SGHAT and FQNNGV. V shed 1 base and J shed 6 bases, with 7 bases lying between them. Material for sequencing was naive CD8+ T cells sorted from blood. This TCR derives from a man between 18 and 29 years old in good health. The V call is TRBV11-2, the J call TRBJ1-6, with D tentatively TRBD1 (5 bases). The CDR3 protein is CASSLGGSNSPLHF. The CDR3, as DNA: TGTGCCAGCAGCTTAGGGGGCAGTAATTCACCCCTCCACTTT.